This TCR beta chain was recovered during a study of cytomegalovirus exposure and HLA in healthy donors. About this clone: Its antigen is unidentified.

The study's findings and limits: The likely explanation for a cluster of highly shared sequence variants was sequencing artifact. A later analysis showed that HLA-associated TCR beta chains had undergone more clonal expansion than equally common others. Later work found most CMV-associated TCR beta chains apparently HLA-restricted. Most TCR sequences were seen very rarely across donors, but some public TCRs occurred in many.

The PCR ran on 60 Vbeta and 13 Jbeta primers. The repertoire was sequenced with immunoSEQ multiplex PCR; TCRdb's copy has only in-frame clones and lacks some. The table records 140,000 to 150,000 clones, 80% to 90% of them present only once. The origin of this receptor is a woman aged 35 to 49 in good health and CMV-seropositive. The specimen was PBMCs.

CDR3 sequence (DNA): TGTGCCAGCAGAATGACTAATACCTACAATGAGCAGTTCTTC. This gives the protein CASRMTNTYNEQFF. The V and J genes are TRBV6-5 and TRBJ2-1; the D gene is possibly TRBD2 (5 bases). Per germline, CDR1 MNHEY and CDR2 SVGAGI. This CDR3 contains 14 residues. Trimming removed 6 bases at V and 2 bases at J, with 11 bases between.